Below are 16 T cell receptor beta chains sequenced from a single sample in a study of Ad26.COV2.S vaccination and SARS-CoV-2 variants. The treatment denotes: over 15 received Ad26.COV2.S at low or high dose, single or two shots; 5 received placebo; per-sample allocation not given. Sampling was performed 63 days after the first vaccine or placebo injection. TCRdb keeps only in-frame clones here, not all; method: immunoSEQ multiplex PCR. Of hundreds of thousands of clones in the sample, 89% were seen once. Here the sequenced sample was peripheral blood, taken in a trial of Ad26.COV2.S vaccine versus placebo. The receptor set was obtained from a person between 18 and 59 years old who received the Ad26.COV2.S COVID-19 vaccine or a placebo.

The rearrangement joins TRBV7-2 to TRBJ2-1; no clear D. The CDR3 has 15 amino acids. V was cut by 3 bases and J by 4 bases, with 13 bases left in between. Germline V gene sequence: CDR1 SGHTA, CDR2 FQGNSA. The CDR3 DNA reads TGTGCCAGCAGCTTTGGCCCACCGAGTTACAATGAGCAGTTCTTC. Translated, it gives CASSFGPPSYNEQFF.

The count of this clone is one. This CDR3 is also generated by other DNA sequences in the sample. The V and J genes are TRBV6-5 and TRBJ2-3, with D perhaps given as TRBD1 or TRBD2 (5 bases each). V gave up 8 bases and J gave up 0 bases, with 15 bases separating them. CDR1 MNHEY and CDR2 SVGAGI come from the germline V gene. This CDR3 comprises 15 residues. The CDR3 nucleotides read TGTGCCAGCTCCCCGGGGCAAGGTAGCACAGATACGCAGTATTTT. Its protein is CASSPGQGSTDTQYF.

The V and J genes are TRBV7-2 and TRBJ2-1; D gene ambiguous. The CDR3 sequence is 13 residues long. Germline CDR1 and CDR2: SGHTA and FQGNSA. V lost 4 bases and J lost 0, with 4 bases in between. The CDR3: CASSWDSYNEQFF. The CDR3 DNA sequence: TGTGCCAGCAGCTGGGACTCCTACAATGAGCAGTTCTTC.

In its sample, this clone was seen once. The chain has TRBV5-1 and TRBJ2-1; 7 bases agree with TRBD1. V trimming: 4 bases; J trimming: 0 bases; junction bases outside the gene matches: 4. This CDR3 is built from 15 residues. The germline V gene has CDR1 SGHRS and CDR2 YFSETQ. CDR3 region: CASSPGQSSYNEQFF. CDR3 nucleotide sequence: TGCGCCAGCAGCCCGGGACAGAGCTCCTACAATGAGCAGTTCTTC.

V is TRBV6-2 or TRBV6-3 and J is TRBJ2-2; 10 positions agree with TRBD1. The junction had 4 bases not matched to a gene; V was cut back by 5 bases and J by 4 bases. This CDR3 contains 15 residues. Germline V lookup: CDR1 MNHEY, CDR2 SVGEGT. The CDR3 nucleotides read TGTGCCAGCAGTGACAGGGGGCGTCTCACCGGGGAGCTGTTTTTT. This codes for CASSDRGRLTGELFF.

The chain links TRBV7-9 to TRBJ2-7, with D unclear. This CDR3 has 12 amino acids. The V end was cut by 2 bases, the J end by 1 base, with 3 bases between. CDR1 is SEHNR and CDR2 is FQNEAQ in the germline V gene (reference sequence). CDR3 coding DNA: TGTGCCAGCAGCTTAACATCCTACGAGCAGTACTTC. This codes for CASSLTSYEQYF.

This clone came up a few times. The V gene is TRBV30, the J gene TRBJ1-6; no clear D. Germline-derived CDR1 and CDR2 are GTSNPN and SVGIG (reference sequence). Trimming shortened V by 5 bases and J by 10 bases, and 12 bases separated the two germline ends. The CDR3 length is 12 residues. This CDR3 reads CAWANNNSPLHF. For the CDR3, the DNA is TGTGCCTGGGCTAATAACAACTCACCCCTCCACTTT.

CDR3: CASSENPGIAKNIQYF. For the CDR3, the DNA is TGTGCCAGCAGTGAGAATCCGGGGATAGCCAAAAACATTCAGTACTTC. This chain links TRBV6-1 with TRBJ2-4; maybe TRBD2 (5 bases). The CDR3 consists of 16 residues. Germline values: CDR1 MNHNS, CDR2 SASEGT. The V gene lost 3 bases and the J gene lost 0 bases, with 12 bases spanning the gap.

The chain recombines TRBV30 with TRBJ1-4; D remains unclear. CDR1 is GTSNPN, CDR2 SVGIG, per germline (reference sequence). Trimming cost V 3 bases and J 4 bases, with 6 bases left between them. This CDR3 has 12 amino acids. Here the CDR3 DNA reads TGTGCCTGGAGGGGCAATAATGAAAAACTGTTTTTT. The encoded protein is CAWRGNNEKLFF.

The chain combines TRBV18 with TRBJ1-6; D gene uncertain. This CDR3 region has 16 residues. The germline CDR1 and CDR2 sequences are KGHSH and LQKENI. V lost 1 base to trimming and J lost 0 bases, with 7 bases between them. CDR3 region: CASSPRESSYNSPLHF. CDR3 in DNA: TGTGCCAGCTCACCACGGGAGAGCTCCTATAATTCACCCCTCCACTTT.

V gene TRBV6-2 or TRBV6-3 combines with J gene TRBJ1-1; D gene unclear. In germline, CDR1 is MNHEY, CDR2 SVGEGT. This CDR3 region has 14 residues. V lost 5 bases to trimming and J lost 1 base, with 11 bases between them. CDR3 in amino acids: CASSPTIANTEAFF. The CDR3, as DNA: TGTGCCAGCAGTCCGACAATCGCGAACACTGAAGCTTTCTTT.

The chain has TRBV7-2 and TRBJ1-2; D not certain. The CDR3 sequence is 13 residues long. Germline CDR1 SGHTA, CDR2 FQGNSA. V was clipped by 1 base and J by 0 bases, with 3 bases between them. The chain's CDR3 is CASSLDANYGYTF. CDR3 DNA sequence: TGTGCCAGCAGCTTAGACGCTAACTATGGCTACACCTTC.

J is TRBJ1-5 and V is TRBV6-5, with 9 bases identical to TRBD1. The CDR3 covers 14 residues. V was clipped by 6 bases and J by 2 bases; unmatched bases: 2. Germline V gene data show CDR1 as MNHEY and CDR2 as SVGAGI. The CDR3 is CASSRDRGNQPQHF. In nucleotides, the CDR3 is TGTGCCAGCAGCCGGGACAGGGGCAATCAGCCCCAGCATTTT.

The J gene is TRBJ2-7, the V gene TRBV6-5; tentative D call: TRBD2 (5 bases). Per the germline V gene, CDR1 is MNHEY and CDR2 is SVGAGI. The CDR3 length is 13 residues. The ends were cut back, 9 bases at V and 1 base at J, with 13 bases in the middle. The CDR3: CASGLDPSYEQYF. CDR3 in DNA: TGTGCCAGTGGACTGGACCCTTCCTACGAGCAGTACTTC.

The CDR3 loop is CASSLTLGETQYF. CDR3 nucleotides: TGTGCCAGCAGCTTAACTCTAGGAGAGACCCAGTACTTC. This chain connects TRBV7-3 to TRBJ2-5; D unresolved. The CDR3 runs to 13 residues. Germline CDR1 reads SGHTA; CDR2 reads FQGTGA. The germline V and J ends were trimmed by 0 bases and 4 bases, with 6 bases remaining between them.

The chain is built from TRBV2 and TRBJ1-1, with D unresolved. Trimming took 7 bases from V and 11 from J, leaving 14 bases between them. The CDR3 length is 11 residues. The germline CDR1 and CDR2 sequences are SNHLY and FYNNEI. CDR3 protein: CASTGFLSAFF. Here the CDR3 DNA reads TGTGCCAGCACTGGGTTCCTTAGTGCTTTCTTT.